The 13 T cell receptor beta chains below all came from one sample that was sequenced in a study of CD8 T cells in Susac syndrome (dated by TCRdb to the late 2010s). Library creation used the immunoSEQ multiplex PCR assay. RNA was extracted with the RNeasy kit and about 0.45 to 1 ug was reverse transcribed using random hexamers. The public reads were quality trimmed at Q25 with fastp and then assembled into clones with MiXCR by TCRdb, keeping productive beta chains. Identical CDR3 protein sequences are pooled into one entry, listed with their most common genes and DNA. For this sample the table gives about 190,000 distinct CDR3 sequences, of which around 93% were detected only once. The ten largest clones add up to about 0.15% of the sample. Sequenced: CD8+ T cells from PBMCs. The receptors come from a human donor with Susac syndrome.

CDR3 residues: CASTPAGTGPLHF. The DNA for the CDR3 is TGTGCCAGCACCCCGGCGGGAACGGGACCCCTCCACTTT. The J gene is TRBJ1-6, the V gene TRBV9; D is unclear. The CDR3 has 13 amino acids. Germline values: CDR1 SGDLS, CDR2 YYNGEE. V lost 6 bases and J 12 bases, leaving 16 bases between the germline ends.

This clonotype was recorded only once. J is TRBJ2-7 and V is TRBV7-8, with D unclear. The CDR3 contains 13 residues. Germline V gene data show CDR1 as SGHVS and CDR2 as FQNEAQ. V was shortened by 5 bases and J by 3 bases, with 11 bases between the two germline ends. The CDR3 spells CASSQMGHYEQYF. The CDR3 DNA reads TGTGCCAGCAGCCAAATGGGCCACTACGAGCAGTACTTC.

This chain connects TRBV7-9 to TRBJ2-3; 7 bases align to TRBD1. V lost 5 bases to trimming and J lost 2 bases; unmatched junction nucleotides: 10. Germline loops: CDR1 SEHNR, CDR2 FQNEAQ (reference sequence). The CDR3 contains 16 residues. CDR3 sequence (DNA): TGTGCCAGCAGCCCCCAATCCGGGACAGCCACAGATACGCAGTATTTT. This gives the protein CASSPQSGTATDTQYF. Together with reference TRBV7-9 and TRBJ2-3, the CDR3 gives the full variable domain: DTGVSQNPRHKITKRGQNVTFRCDPISEHNRLYWYRQTLGQGPEFLTYFQNEAQLEKSRLLSDRFSAERPKGSFSTLEIQRTEQGDSAMYLCASSPQSGTATDTQYFGPGTRLTVL.

V gene TRBV5-1 combines with J gene TRBJ2-4; D uncertain. Germline V gene data show CDR1 as SGHRS and CDR2 as YFSETQ. V lost 10 bases and J lost 0, with 14 bases in between. The CDR3 spans 14 residues. CDR3 DNA: TGCGCCTCCCGGCCAGACCTAGCCAAAAACATTCAGTACTTC. Translated: CASRPDLAKNIQYF.

This clonotype has only a few counts. The chain is built from TRBV19 and TRBJ2-3; D is possibly TRBD1 or TRBD2 (5 bases each). V was trimmed by 5 bases and J by 1 base, leaving 10 bases between them. The CDR3 is 14 amino acids. Germline V gives CDR1 LNHDA, CDR2 SQIVND (reference sequence). In DNA form, the CDR3 reads TGTGCCAGTAGTCCTGGGACGGGCACAGATACGCAGTATTTT. Residues: CASSPGTGTDTQYF.

A word on this clonotype: This CDR3 fails to terminate in the conserved phenylalanine or tryptophan, so it likely reflects a read error. The chain has TRBV29-1 and TRBJ1-1; the match to TRBD1 covers 7 bases. Germline CDR1 SQVTM, CDR2 ANQGSEA. Unmatched junction bases numbered 10, after V lost 6 bases and J lost 3 bases. The CDR3 is 14 residues long. The CDR3 sequence is CSVTRGGADTEAFC. The CDR3 DNA reads TGCAGCGTCACCAGGGGGGGGGCTGACACTGAAGCTTTCTGT.

The J gene is TRBJ2-1, the V gene TRBV28; D is perhaps TRBD1 (5 bases). Per germline, CDR1 MDHEN and CDR2 SYDVKM. CDR3 length equals 14 residues. V was shortened by 8 bases and J by 8 bases, with 19 bases between the two germline ends. CDR3 coding DNA: TGTGCCAGCTATTCCTTTCAGGGAATCCATGAGCAGTTCTTC. This gives the protein CASYSFQGIHEQFF. The full variable domain, completed using reference TRBV28 and TRBJ2-1, is DVKVTQSSRYLVKRTGEKVFLECVQDMDHENMFWYRQDPGLGLRLIYFSYDVKMKEKGDIPEGYSVSREKKERFSLILESASTNQTSMYLCASYSFQGIHEQFFGPGTRLTVL.

The rearrangement uses TRBV9 and TRBJ2-4; tentatively, D is TRBD2 (6 bases). CDR1 is SGDLS and CDR2 is YYNGEE in the germline V gene. The length of the CDR3 is 14 residues. The germline V and J ends were trimmed by 0 bases and 8 bases, with 12 bases remaining between them. The CDR3 nucleotides are TGTGCCAGCAGCGTAGGTGGGGGGAGGCACATTCAGTACTTC. As protein: CASSVGGGRHIQYF.

The chain joins TRBV9 to TRBJ2-1; D gene uncertain. CDR3 length: 11 residues. Germline lookup yields CDR1 SGDLS and CDR2 YYNGEE. The V end was cut by 0 bases, the J end by 9 bases, with 4 bases between. The CDR3 nucleotides are TGTGCCAGCAGCGTAGCAGGTGAGCAGTTCTTC. Encoded protein: CASSVAGEQFF.

CDR3 residues: CSARDLGTLHTEAFF. DNA of the CDR3: TGCAGTGCTAGAGATCTCGGGACACTTCACACTGAAGCTTTCTTT. The chain carries TRBV20-1 and TRBJ1-1, with D perhaps matching TRBD1 (6 bases). This CDR3 has 15 residues. Germline V gene lookup returns CDR1 DFQATT and CDR2 SNEGSKA (reference sequence). With 0 bases removed from V and 3 bases from J, the gap between germline ends came to 14 bases.

The chain links TRBV29-1 to TRBJ1-2; 7 bases fit TRBD1. J was trimmed by 3 bases and V by 3 bases; bases with no gene match: 10. The CDR3 contains 15 residues. Germline assignment: CDR1 SQVTM and CDR2 ANQGSEA. This CDR3 reads CSVDQWTGTHYGYTF. In DNA, the CDR3 is TGCAGCGTTGACCAATGGACAGGAACGCACTATGGCTACACCTTC.

V is TRBV27 and J is TRBJ2-1; 10 bases fit TRBD2. After removal of 7 bases from V and 7 bases from J, the junction contained 7 bases not matched to a gene. The CDR3 runs to 14 residues. Germline CDR1 reads MNHEY; CDR2 reads SMNVEV (reference sequence). CDR3 coding DNA: TGTGCCAGCACTCCGGGACTAGCGCGAAATGAGCAGTTCTTC. This codes for CASTPGLARNEQFF.

The J gene is TRBJ1-1, the V gene TRBV28; no firm D call. Per the germline V gene, CDR1 is MDHEN and CDR2 is SYDVKM. With 2 bases removed from V and 4 bases from J, the gap between germline ends came to 8 bases. This CDR3 is 13 amino acids long. CDR3 DNA: TGTGCCAGCAGTTTACTTTCAAGCACTGAAGCTTTCTTT. Amino acids: CASSLLSSTEAFF.